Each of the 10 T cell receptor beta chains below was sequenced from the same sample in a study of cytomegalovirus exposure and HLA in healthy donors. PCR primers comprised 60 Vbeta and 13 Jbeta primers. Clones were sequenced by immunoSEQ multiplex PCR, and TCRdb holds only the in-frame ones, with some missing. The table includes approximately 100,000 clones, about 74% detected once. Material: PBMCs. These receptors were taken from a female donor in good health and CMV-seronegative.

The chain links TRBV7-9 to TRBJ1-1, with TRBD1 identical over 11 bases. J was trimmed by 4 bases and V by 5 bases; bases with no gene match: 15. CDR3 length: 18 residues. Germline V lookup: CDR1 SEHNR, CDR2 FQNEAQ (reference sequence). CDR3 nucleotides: TGTGCCAGCAGCCGGGCGGGACAGGGGGATTTGAGGGGCACTGAAGCTTTCTTT. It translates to CASSRAGQGDLRGTEAFF.

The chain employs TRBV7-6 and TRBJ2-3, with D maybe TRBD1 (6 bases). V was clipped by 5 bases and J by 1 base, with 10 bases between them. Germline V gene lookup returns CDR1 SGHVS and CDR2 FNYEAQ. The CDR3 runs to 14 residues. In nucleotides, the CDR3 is TGTGCCAGCAGCACTAGACAGGGCACAGATACGCAGTATTTT. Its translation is CASSTRQGTDTQYF.

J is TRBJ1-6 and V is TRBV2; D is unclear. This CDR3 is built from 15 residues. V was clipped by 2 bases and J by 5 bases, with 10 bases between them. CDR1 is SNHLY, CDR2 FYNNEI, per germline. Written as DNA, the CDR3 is TGTGCCAGCAGTGAACGAGGGAGTCATAATTCACCCCTCCACTTT. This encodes CASSERGSHNSPLHF.

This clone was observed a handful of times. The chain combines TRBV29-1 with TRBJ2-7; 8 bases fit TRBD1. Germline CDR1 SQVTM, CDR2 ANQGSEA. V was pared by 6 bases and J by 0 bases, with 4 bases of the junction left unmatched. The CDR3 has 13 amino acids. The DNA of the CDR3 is TGCAGCGTGCGGACAGGGTCCTCCTACGAGCAGTACTTC. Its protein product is CSVRTGSSYEQYF.

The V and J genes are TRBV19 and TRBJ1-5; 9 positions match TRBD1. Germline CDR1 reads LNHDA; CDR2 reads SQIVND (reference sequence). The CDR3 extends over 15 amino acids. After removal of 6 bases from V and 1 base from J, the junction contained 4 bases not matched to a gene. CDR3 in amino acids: CASSWGQGSNQPQHF. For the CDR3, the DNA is TGTGCCAGTAGCTGGGGACAGGGCAGCAATCAGCCCCAGCATTTT. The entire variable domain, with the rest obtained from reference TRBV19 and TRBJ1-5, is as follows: DGGITQSPKYLFRKEGQNVTLSCEQNLNHDAMYWYRQDPGQGLRLIYYSQIVNDFQKGDIAEGYSVSREKKESFPLTVTSAQKNPTAFYLCASSWGQGSNQPQHFGDGTRLSIL.

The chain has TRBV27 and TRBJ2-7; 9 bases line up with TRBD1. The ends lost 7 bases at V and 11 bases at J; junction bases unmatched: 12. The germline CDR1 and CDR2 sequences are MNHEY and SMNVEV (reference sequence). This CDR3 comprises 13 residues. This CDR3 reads CASTSRDRDQEYF. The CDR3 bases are TGTGCCAGCACGTCCCGGGACAGGGATCAGGAGTACTTC.

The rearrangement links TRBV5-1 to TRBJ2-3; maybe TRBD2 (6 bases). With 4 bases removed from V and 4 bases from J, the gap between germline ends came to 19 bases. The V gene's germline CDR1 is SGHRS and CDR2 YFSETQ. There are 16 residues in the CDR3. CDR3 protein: CASSKAGPLHADTQYF. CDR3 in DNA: TGCGCCAGCAGCAAGGCGGGACCCCTACACGCAGATACGCAGTATTTT.

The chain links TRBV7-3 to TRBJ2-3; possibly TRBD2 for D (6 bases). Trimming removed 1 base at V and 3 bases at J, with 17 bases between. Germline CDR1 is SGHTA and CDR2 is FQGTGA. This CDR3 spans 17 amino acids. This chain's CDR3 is CASSLKPRGGVTDTQYF. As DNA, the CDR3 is TGTGCCAGCAGCTTAAAGCCGAGAGGAGGGGTAACAGATACGCAGTATTTT.

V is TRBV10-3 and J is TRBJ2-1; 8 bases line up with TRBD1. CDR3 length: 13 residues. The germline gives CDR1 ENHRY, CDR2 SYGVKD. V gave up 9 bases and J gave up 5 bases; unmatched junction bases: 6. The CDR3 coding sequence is TGTGCCATGACACAGGGGGGCAACAATGAGCAGTTCTTC. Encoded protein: CAMTQGGNNEQFF.

The CDR3: CASSIVLSNYGYTF. The CDR3 nucleotides are TGTGCCAGTAGTATTGTTCTCAGTAACTATGGCTACACCTTC. This chain joins TRBV19 and TRBJ1-2; unclear D gene. V was cut by 3 bases and J by 1 base, with 9 bases left in between. This CDR3 is built from 14 residues. From germline, CDR1 is LNHDA and CDR2 SQIVND (reference sequence).